This T cell receptor beta chain was recovered during a study of blood T cell repertoires in COVID-19. Measured with immunoSEQ multiplex PCR; TCRdb has only the in-frame clones, and not every one. Of 250,000 or so clones listed, around three quarters were seen once; the top ten hold about 3.5%. This CDR3 contains 11 residues. V was shortened by 7 bases and J by 0 bases, with 4 bases between the two germline ends. In germline, CDR1 is SGHKS, CDR2 YYEKEE (reference sequence). The sequence was collected from a woman of 80 years or more with acute or convalescent COVID-19. The chain recombines TRBV5-5 with TRBJ1-1, with no clear D. The sample consisted of peripheral blood. The CDR3 coding sequence is TGTGCCAGCTCCTTGAACACTGAAGCTTTCTTT. Protein: CASSLNTEAFF.